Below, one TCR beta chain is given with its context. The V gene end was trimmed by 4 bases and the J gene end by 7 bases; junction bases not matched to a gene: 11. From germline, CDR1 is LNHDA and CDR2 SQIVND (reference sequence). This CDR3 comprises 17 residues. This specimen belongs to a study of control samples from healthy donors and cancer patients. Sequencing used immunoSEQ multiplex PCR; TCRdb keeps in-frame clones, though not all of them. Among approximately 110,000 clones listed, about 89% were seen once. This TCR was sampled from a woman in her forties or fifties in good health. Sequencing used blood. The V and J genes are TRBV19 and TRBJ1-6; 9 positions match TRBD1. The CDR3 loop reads CASSNQQGAGRNSPLHF. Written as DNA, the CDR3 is TGTGCCAGTAGTAACCAACAGGGGGCAGGAAGGAATTCACCCCTCCACTTT.